This TCR beta chain was sequenced in a study of cytomegalovirus exposure and HLA in healthy donors (dated by TCRdb to about 2017). About the full investigation: An earlier analysis of roughly 500 of the donors reported approximately 290 Gb of sequence data and 120 million or so unique TCR beta sequences from approximately 180 million T cells. Using immunosequencing, the study profiled T cell repertoires from approximately 700 subjects and related those repertoires to cytomegalovirus serostatus. An earlier analysis of 587 of the donors used high-throughput TCR beta sequencing to judge whether each TCR beta V gene segment behaved as functional or pseudogenic. Approximately 300 gigabases of sequencing data and around 80 million unique TCR sequences made up an early release that covered 500 to 650 HLA-typed donors. A later genetic analysis took genome-wide SNP genotypes for about 55% of the 666 donors and used that subset as a discovery cohort. Because of strong linkage in the cohort, five DR-DQ haplotypes were treated as single units for association and clustering. Across roughly 420 genotyped donors of the cohort, an average of approximately 240,000 unique TCR beta nucleotide sequences per donor were sequenced, and around 20% of those sequences were non-productive. A separate validation cohort of 100 to 150 different subjects was used in addition to the roughly 670-subject first cohort. To predict cytomegalovirus infection status, the study combined high-throughput TCR immunosequencing, statistical association of individual TCRs with disease status, and machine learning. To study patterns of TCR occurrence, a later analysis re-analyzed previously published TCR beta repertoires from 500 to 850 donors and added high-resolution HLA genotyping. Of the roughly 410 genotyped donors, roughly 80% were placed in the genetic ancestry cluster associated with self-reported Caucasian donors. The study was designed to test whether signatures of past pathogen exposure could be identified by cataloging public T cell receptors. Typing coverage differed by locus: A, B, C, DRB1 and DQB1 were typed in roughly 629-630 donors, DQA1 in about 560, DPA1 in around 600, and DPB1 in around 440. Every discovery cohort repertoire had been produced on one sequencing platform. Donor age, sex, ethnicity and CMV serostatus were compiled together with the repertoire data. Rather than using new phenotypic data, the later analysis identified candidate immune exposures from TCR beta sequences and from how often those sequences occurred across donors. Both class I and class II loci were covered by HLA typing, at four-digit resolution.

Comments on this clone: Its binding antigen is unknown. No much larger clone exists at a distance of one base, and base qualities are not known.

What the work shows at the level of the full study, not this receptor alone: Correlated functional status among segregating V segments might reflect linkage disequilibrium, but an unknown experimental factor could not be ruled out. The classifier was reported to diagnose cytomegalovirus status with high specificity and sensitivity in both the original and validation cohorts. A later analysis found that TCR association rates varied across HLA loci, with DRB1 alleles showing the most associated TCRs and HLA-C alleles the fewest. At a false discovery rate of 0.05, a later analysis linked some 17,000 TCR beta sequences to specific HLA alleles. Several of the top co-occurrence clusters appeared to be linked to parvovirus B19, influenza, CMV and Epstein-Barr virus, according to a later analysis. According to a later analysis, most CMV-associated TCR beta chains appeared to be HLA-restricted, and the HLA associations seemed to be driven largely by CMV exposure. A later genetic analysis associated a missense DCLRE1C variant with V-gene and J-gene trimming of TCR beta chains, and an independent cohort replicated the association. The 87-base-pair reads could not distinguish some IMGT-functional V segments, including TRBV6-2 and TRBV6-3, so those segments were excluded. When HLA alleles, especially DR and DQ, strongly co-occurred, TCR associations were difficult to assign to individual alleles. This cohort had only TCR beta chains sequenced, and the lack of alpha or paired-chain data limited which features could be detected. In a later analysis, HLA-associated TCR beta chains showed more clonal expansion and lower generation probabilities than non-associated chains that were equally common. A cluster of highly shared sequence variants was judged likely to represent a technical artifact of the sequencing pipeline. Because counts were too low, roughly 18 rarely observed V segments, including chromosome 9 orphons, were left out of the earlier analysis of 587 of the donors. Immune exposure information for the cohort was limited to CMV serostatus. The study listed 164 TCR beta chains as associated with cytomegalovirus. Three of the identified cytomegalovirus-associated TCR beta chains were confirmed in vitro to be specific for cytomegalovirus antigens. A further reported finding was that TCR beta sequences accurately predicted the HLA-A and HLA-B alleles for most subjects in the first cohort. Presence/absence analyses assumed roughly uniform sequencing depth across donors, an assumption that may not hold. Because HLA typing was unavailable for some donors at each locus, only the typed subset was used in association tests. An earlier analysis of 450 to 750 of the donors showed that most TCR beta V segments appeared in productive rearrangements either about 87% or about 30% of the time, which broadly matched IMGT annotations. While some public TCRs were present in many individuals, most TCR sequences turned up only very rarely across donors. According to the authors, the approach could potentially be generalized to other disease states and immunological phenotypes. A later genetic analysis reported fewer N-insertions in productive TCRs among donors in an Asian-associated ancestry cluster than the roughly 700-donor mean.

The cohort consisted of 600 or so healthy bone marrow donors. Cohort members were all nominally healthy when sampled, although unrecorded immune exposures were likely present. The donor was CMV seronegative and was included in the group of 352 seronegative cohort members. Every donor gave a peripheral blood sample, and the peripheral blood mononuclear cells from that sample were used for TCR beta sequencing. The Qiagen DNeasy Blood Extraction Kit was used to extract genomic DNA from the blood cell samples. Libraries came from the immunoSEQ multiplex PCR assay. For the multiplex PCR, a mixture combining 60 forward primers for TCR Vbeta segments and 13 reverse primers for TCR Jbeta segments was used. The CDR3 region of rearranged TCR beta genes was amplified from genomic DNA by a multiplex PCR assay. Amplified TCR beta libraries were sequenced as 87-base-pair reads on the Illumina HiSeq System. Under the source paper's analysis protocol: A later analysis tallied 75 million to 95 million unique TCR beta chains across the 600 to 700 repertoires, and around 10 million of those chains were shared by two or more donors. Raw reads were error-corrected and collapsed into unique sequences by a nearest-neighbor algorithm in which closely related sequences were merged to remove PCR and sequencing errors. V, D and J gene segments were assigned by aligning CDR3 sequences to IMGT reference sequences. For a sequence to be retained, at least a six-nucleotide match to both a V gene segment and a J gene segment was required. A rearrangement counted as productive if the CDR3 had no stop codons and remained in frame with V and J, and every other rearrangement counted as non-productive. CDR3 was defined by IMGT convention, running from the second conserved V-encoded cysteine to the conserved J-encoded phenylalanine. The earlier analysis of some 580 of the donors excluded any sequence lacking an unambiguous match to a single V gene segment. An earlier analysis of a few hundred of the donors classified V segments as functional when productive rearrangements were above 56.7% and as segregating when the standard deviation between donors was above 5%. A statistical classification framework was developed to diagnose cytomegalovirus status using the catalog of TCR beta chain sequences. V and J gene assignment, in a later analysis, came from comparing TCR nucleotide sequences with IMGT/GENE-DB human TR gene sequences. In a later analysis, CDR3 sequences and most-parsimonious VDJ recombination scenarios were assigned using the TCRdist pipeline. In a later analysis, each TCR beta chain was defined by its CDR3 amino acid sequence together with its V-gene family, and reads lacking a unique V-gene family were excluded. In a later analysis, several hundred highly shared, low-generation-probability nucleotide sequences were removed to address suspected cross-contamination and a sequencing artifact. For each public chain, a later analysis derived a clonal expansion index from normalized ranks of inferred template counts within each repertoire. A later analysis computed generation probabilities with a VDJ recombination model fitted to out-of-frame rearrangements, and checked the results against IGoR. In a later analysis, hypergeometric tests were used to score TCR-TCR, TCR-HLA and TCR-CMV co-occurrence, with a repertoire-size bias correction applied to TCR pairs. A later analysis estimated false discovery rates by permuting HLA or CMV assignments 20 times. A later analysis grouped co-occurring TCRs with DBSCAN, adding TCRdist sequence similarity when clustering within HLA-allele-positive subsets. Repertoires with fewer than 30,000 or more than 120,000 public chains were left out of co-occurrence clustering, as were about five repertoires with anomalous nucleotide sharing. This immuneACCESS table, as held by TCRdb, lists in-frame sequences with V and J called but not all clones. Of the missing ones, under half trace to an unresolved V gene in checked studies; the others have no known cause. V and J calls and clone size are copied from that table; D and trimming were computed from the DNA. The sample includes around 100,000 clones, with around 85% observed a single time. The top ten hold approximately 4% of the sample.

The CDR3 sequence holds 14 residues, the cysteine and phenylalanine included. The kept DNA is CDR3 alone, 42 bases in frame from the first base. CDR1 and CDR2 were assigned from the germline V gene as SNHLY and FYNNEI. V loses 6 bases at its end and J loses 1 base; junction bases beyond the gene matches: 4. Sequencing used PBMCs. The source is a man aged 25 to 40 in good health and CMV-seronegative. Recombination connected TRBV2 to TRBJ1-2; TRBD1 matches 8 bases in the middle. Here is the DNA: TGTGCCAGCAGCGGACAGGGCCATAACTATGGCTACACCTTC. Translated, this gives CASSGQGHNYGYTF.